The 23 T cell receptor beta chains given below trace back to one sample, sequenced in a study of blood T cells in healthy people across ages. Primed by a sample-barcoded 5' primer and a J-beta primer mix, a second PCR proceeded for about 7 to 12 cycles. Each CDR3 protein is one row after TCRdb ran MiXCR on the 5' RACE reads. This table has 1.5 million to 2 million distinct CDR3 sequences, roughly 30% appearing once. Source material: blood. The receptors were sampled from a woman aged 30 to 39 in good health.

V gene TRBV7-2 combines with J gene TRBJ2-2; 8 nucleotides line up with TRBD1. Trimming cost V 6 bases and J 6 bases; bases outside gene matches: 15. This CDR3 is 17 amino acids long. Germline CDR1 and CDR2: SGHTA and FQGNSA. The CDR3 bases are TGTGCCAGCAGTCCTCCCACTTACAGGGGGGAAGCCGGGGAGCTGTTTTTT. This encodes CASSPPTYRGEAGELFF.

V is TRBV20-1 and J is TRBJ2-3; no clear D. The V end was cut by 1 base, the J end by 2 bases, with 10 bases between. The CDR3 is 14 amino acids. The germline gives CDR1 DFQATT, CDR2 SNEGSKA (reference sequence). The CDR3 loop reads CSARGPVATDTQYF. The CDR3 DNA is TGCAGTGCTAGAGGCCCCGTAGCCACAGATACGCAGTATTTT.

This clonotype was recorded many times. The chain is built from TRBV6-5 and TRBJ2-5, with D unclear. This CDR3 region has 16 residues. Trimming cost V 1 base and J 3 bases, with 15 bases left between them. Germline values: CDR1 MNHEY, CDR2 SVGAGI. The CDR3 DNA sequence: TGTGCCAGCAGTTACTTGGGGATATCGCATAAAGAGACCCAGTACTTC. This codes for CASSYLGISHKETQYF.

V is TRBV14 and J is TRBJ1-1; tentative D call: TRBD1 (5 bases). The length of the CDR3 is 10 residues. In germline, CDR1 is SGHDN, CDR2 FVKESK. V was clipped by 7 bases and J by 8 bases, with 8 bases between them. CDR3: CASIYREAFF. CDR3 nucleotide sequence: TGTGCCAGCATATACAGGGAAGCTTTCTTT.

This clonotype appeared a few times. The chain carries TRBV7-2 and TRBJ2-5, with TRBD2 identical over 7 bases. In germline, CDR1 is SGHTA, CDR2 FQGNSA. V lost 5 bases and J lost 1; bases outside the gene matches: 7. This CDR3 spans 15 amino acids. The CDR3 is CASSNSGLLQETQYF. In DNA form, the CDR3 reads TGTGCCAGCAGCAATAGCGGGCTCCTCCAAGAGACCCAGTACTTC.

The table lists this clonotype with many counts. The chain joins TRBV12-3 or TRBV12-4 to TRBJ1-2; no definite D call. Trimming left V 7 bases short and J 8 bases short, with 20 bases between. The CDR3 is made up of 14 amino acids. CDR3 amino acids: CASTLKRVRGGYTF. The DNA for the CDR3 is TGTGCCAGCACCCTAAAGAGGGTACGCGGAGGCTACACCTTC.

This clonotype was picked up a small number of times. This may be a read error, as it is one base from a much larger clone. This chain uses TRBV20-1 with TRBJ2-1; TRBD2 matches at 10 bases. V dropped 1 base and J dropped 6; count of bases not matched to a gene: 9. There are 16 residues in the CDR3. Per the germline V gene, CDR1 is DFQATT and CDR2 is SNEGSKA (reference sequence). CDR3 nucleotide sequence: TGCAGTGCTAGAGGTGATTGGGCTAGCGGGGGCAATGAGCAGTTCTTC. Translated, it gives CSARGDWASGGNEQFF.

Comment on this clonotype: One end of the junction varies from germline; a read error may be responsible. The rearrangement joins TRBV20-1 to TRBJ2-1; the match to TRBD2 covers 13 bases. This CDR3 comprises 19 residues. The germline gives CDR1 DFQATT, CDR2 SNEGSKA (reference sequence). The CDR3 region is CSARDLGLAGDVGFHEQFF. The CDR3 nucleotides are TGCAGTGCCAGAGACTTAGGACTAGCGGGGGACGTGGGATTCCATGAGCAGTTCTTC.

This clonotype was seen many times. The V call is TRBV29-1, the J call TRBJ2-1; the match to TRBD2 covers 14 bases. Losses at the gene ends were 7 bases for V and 8 bases for J; bases not matched to a gene: 13. The CDR3 is 16 residues long. Per the germline V gene, CDR1 is SQVTM and CDR2 is ANQGSEA. Here the CDR3 reads CSAVGATSGGAYEQFF. CDR3 DNA sequence: TGCAGCGCGGTAGGGGCGACTAGCGGGGGGGCCTATGAGCAGTTCTTC.

This clonotype was seen only once. The CDR3 DNA sequence: TGTGCCAGCAGCTTGGGGTCAGGGACGTTCGACGAGCAGTACTTC. Its translation: CASSLGSGTFDEQYF. The V gene is TRBV5-5, the J gene TRBJ2-7; D possibly uses TRBD1 or TRBD2 (5 bases each). The V gene's germline CDR1 is SGHKS and CDR2 YYEKEE (reference sequence). The CDR3 is 15 residues long. V was cut by 0 bases and J by 5 bases, with 15 bases left in between.

This clonotype was seen a handful of times. The genes are TRBV29-1 and TRBJ1-6; D is unresolved. Germline V gene lookup returns CDR1 SQVTM and CDR2 ANQGSEA. CDR3 length: 13 residues. V was pared by 0 bases and J by 6 bases, with 6 bases between. The CDR3 DNA reads as TGCAGCGTTGAAGAGACGGCTAATTCACCCCTCCACTTT. Its translation is CSVEETANSPLHF.

This clonotype was seen just once. This rearrangement joins TRBV9 to TRBJ2-3; 10 bases fit TRBD2. The germline V gene encodes CDR1 SGDLS and CDR2 YYNGEE. The trim removed 1 base at V and 2 bases at J, leaving 7 bases unmatched. The CDR3 covers 17 residues. CDR3 sequence reads: CASSVRAGGKFTDTQYF. As DNA, the CDR3 is TGTGCCAGCAGCGTAAGAGCGGGAGGGAAATTCACAGATACGCAGTATTTT.

CDR3 in amino acids: CASSERTGGVNTIYF. The CDR3 DNA is TGTGCCAGCAGTGAACGCACAGGGGGCGTAAACACCATATATTTT. This chain uses TRBV6-1 with TRBJ1-3; TRBD1 agrees at 9 bases. The junction had 5 bases not matched to a gene; V was cut back by 2 bases and J by 6 bases. The germline CDR1 and CDR2 sequences are MNHNS and SASEGT. CDR3 length equals 15 residues.

This clonotype has more than one count but fewer than ten. The chain has TRBV6-5 and TRBJ1-6; 7 bases match TRBD1. Unmatched junction bases numbered 14, after V lost 0 bases and J lost 15 bases. CDR3 length: 16 amino acids. The germline CDR1 and CDR2 sequences are MNHEY and SVGAGI. The CDR3 loop reads CASSYSSGTELRLLHF. The CDR3 DNA follows: TGTGCCAGCAGTTACTCATCAGGGACAGAACTTCGACTCCTCCACTTT.

A few counts support this clonotype. The chain employs TRBV4-2 and TRBJ2-5; 7 nucleotides align to TRBD1. The V gene end was trimmed by 4 bases and the J gene end by 13 bases; junction bases not matched to a gene: 12. The CDR3 has 13 amino acids. Per the germline V gene, CDR1 is LGHNA and CDR2 is YNFKEQ. The chain's CDR3 is CASSPRDSSSPYF. In nucleotides, the CDR3 is TGTGCCAGCAGCCCCCGGGACAGCAGCTCTCCGTACTTC.

The CDR3 here is CSVESGLAAQYF. The CDR3 bases are TGCAGCGTTGAATCGGGGCTGGCGGCCCAGTACTTC. The chain uses TRBV29-1 and TRBJ2-5; either TRBD1 or TRBD2 may supply D (5 bases each). V lost 2 bases, J lost 9 bases, and 13 bases lay in between. The CDR3 runs 12 residues. Looked up from germline, CDR1 is SQVTM and CDR2 is ANQGSEA.

This clonotype came up many times. The gene calls are TRBV4-2 and TRBJ2-1; 7 bases align to TRBD2. V lost 2 bases, J lost 6 bases, and 1 base stayed unmatched. CDR1 LGHNA and CDR2 YNFKEQ come from the germline V gene. This CDR3 contains 13 residues. The DNA of the CDR3 is TGTGCCAGCAGCCAACTAGCGGCCAATGAGCAGTTCTTC. Encoded protein: CASSQLAANEQFF.

The chain links TRBV20-1 to TRBJ1-2; 7 positions match TRBD1. Germline-derived CDR1 and CDR2 are DFQATT and SNEGSKA (reference sequence). CDR3 length equals 14 residues. V was pared by 2 bases and J by 4 bases, with 7 bases of the junction left unmatched. CDR3 nucleotide sequence: TGCAGTGCTAGACAAGGGACAGCGTGCTATGGCTACACCTTC. Translating gives CSARQGTACYGYTF.

The CDR3 DNA reads TGCAGGGCAAAGGAGTCTTATGGCTACACCTTC. It is translated as CRAKESYGYTF. The chain recombines TRBV20-1 with TRBJ1-2; unclear D gene. Germline CDR1 DFQATT, CDR2 SNEGSKA (reference sequence). The CDR3 contains 11 residues.

V and J are TRBV4-1 and TRBJ1-2; D call uncertain. The CDR3 covers 13 residues. The V end was cut by 1 base, the J end by 7 bases, with 10 bases between. The germline CDR1 and CDR2 sequences are MGHRA and YSYEKL. The CDR3: CASSQGLMGGYTF. In DNA, the CDR3 is TGCGCCAGCAGCCAAGGTCTGATGGGTGGCTACACCTTC.

The V call is TRBV20-1, the J call TRBJ2-7; D remains unclear. In germline, CDR1 is DFQATT, CDR2 SNEGSKA (reference sequence). The CDR3 totals 12 residues. V lost 3 bases and J 3 bases, leaving 9 bases between the germline ends. The DNA for the CDR3 is TGCAGTGCTAGCGGTCGTGTCTACGAGCAGTACTTC. This codes for CSASGRVYEQYF.

Only a few counts were recorded for this clonotype. This chain links TRBV18 with TRBJ2-3; D unresolved. V was pared by 2 bases and J by 1 base, with 7 bases between. The CDR3 spans 14 residues. Germline-derived CDR1 and CDR2 are KGHSH and LQKENI. DNA for the CDR3: TGTGCCAGCTCACCAGCAAGGCGCACAGATACGCAGTATTTT. This translates into CASSPARRTDTQYF.

This clonotype showed up just a few times. The chain carries TRBV28 and TRBJ1-2; the D gene is possibly TRBD1 (5 bases). Germline CDR1 reads MDHEN; CDR2 reads SYDVKM. The CDR3 spans 14 residues. V was pared by 1 base and J by 8 bases, with 14 bases between. The CDR3 DNA follows: TGTGCCAGCAGTTTATCGTCAGGGAGGGACGGCTACACCTTC. Amino acids: CASSLSSGRDGYTF.